This T cell receptor (beta chain) was observed in a study of blood T cell repertoires in COVID-19. Germline lookup yields CDR1 GTSNPN and CDR2 SVGIG (reference sequence). The V end was cut by 0 bases, the J end by 5 bases, with 11 bases between. The CDR3 covers 14 residues. Authors' processing steps: From reference gene primer amplification, estimates of nucleated cell counts were derived. Here immunoSEQ multiplex PCR was the method, and the copy in TCRdb shows in-frame clones only, minus some. D and trimming were read from the DNA, whereas the V and J calls and clone size are those reported in that table. There are 270,000 or so clones in the sample; around 81% occur only once, and 2.5% to 3.5% lies in the top ten.

The sequence was collected from a woman aged 60-70 years with active or convalescent COVID-19. The chain combines TRBV30 with TRBJ1-5; a weak D match, TRBD1 (6 bases). The sequenced sample consisted of peripheral blood. The CDR3 sequence: CAWSVLGGDQPQHF. CDR3 DNA sequence: TGTGCCTGGAGTGTACTAGGGGGAGATCAGCCCCAGCATTTT.